This entry lists 25 T cell receptor beta chains sequenced from one sample in a study of tumor and adjacent non-tumor tissue in lung cancer. No cell sorting was done before RNA was extracted from the tissue. Distant lung tissue was collected more than 3 cm away from the tumor edge. Three rounds of nested PCR, following a modified ARM-PCR protocol, produced the TCRbeta library. One entry per CDR3 protein results from TCRdb running MiXCR on the multiplex PCR reads. Of approximately 100,000 distinct CDR3 sequences listed, 50% to 70% are singletons. Specimen: distant non-tumor lung tissue. Receptors originate from a man aged 25 to 45 with non-small cell lung cancer.

The chain carries TRBV20-1 and TRBJ2-1; no definite D call. The CDR3 is made up of 11 amino acids. CDR1 and CDR2 from the germline V gene are DFQATT and SNEGSKA (reference sequence). The V end lost 6 bases, the J end lost 8 bases, and 11 bases lay between the germline ends. CDR3 bases: TGCAGTGCCGGAGTGATCGATGAGCAGTTCTTC. Translated, it gives CSAGVIDEQFF.

As to this clonotype: Germline is not matched at one junction end, which may reflect a read error. V usage is TRBV6-2 or TRBV6-3 and J usage is TRBJ2-5, with D perhaps matching TRBD2 (6 bases). The germline V gene encodes CDR1 MNHEY and CDR2 SVGEGT. This CDR3 is 14 amino acids long. CDR3 loop: CACSYGGRQETQYF. The CDR3 DNA sequence: TGTGCCTGCAGTTACGGGGGAAGGCAAGAGACCCAATACTTC.

Comments on this clonotype: This may stem from a read error, because a much larger clone lies one nucleotide away. The J gene is TRBJ2-2, the V gene TRBV6-6, with unresolved D. Per germline, CDR1 MNHNY and CDR2 SVGAGI (reference sequence). Trimming removed 2 bases from V and 4 bases from J, with 17 bases in between. The CDR3 is 17 residues long. CDR3 residues: CASSYENRASGTGELFF. CDR3 coding DNA: TGTGCCAGCAGTTACGAGAATAGAGCATCTGGCACCGGGGAGCTGTTTTTT.

Concerning this clonotype itself: At one end, the junction sequence differs from germline, possibly due to a read error. The chain has TRBV11-2 and TRBJ2-2, with a weak D call TRBD2 (6 bases). In germline, CDR1 is SGHAT, CDR2 FQNNGV. This CDR3 region has 16 residues. CDR3 nucleotide sequence: TGTGCCAGCAGCTTAGAAGTAACGGGAGAAACCGGGGAGTTGTTTTTT. It yields the protein CASSLEVTGETGELFF.

With regard to this clonotype: A much more abundant neighbour one base away suggests this may be a read error. V usage is TRBV4-1 and J usage is TRBJ1-2; D gene ambiguous. Germline values: CDR1 MGHRA, CDR2 YSYEKL. The germline V and J ends were trimmed by 1 base and 2 bases, with 11 bases remaining between them. The CDR3 extends over 15 amino acids. CDR3 in amino acids: CASSQGYTQNYGYTF. CDR3 coding DNA: TGCGCCAGCAGCCAAGGATACACCCAGAACTATGGCTACACCTTC.

This clonotype occurred many times. This chain joins TRBV12-3 or TRBV12-4 and TRBJ2-5, with 8 positions matching TRBD1. The V segment lost 6 bases and the J segment 5 bases; nucleotides outside the gene matches: 8. The CDR3 has 14 residues. CDR3: CASSRTGSSETQYF. CDR3 nucleotide sequence: TGTGCCAGCAGCCGGACAGGGTCATCTGAGACCCAGTACTTC.

This clonotype was counted only a few times. A single base separates this from a much larger clone, so it may be a read error. The chain couples TRBV6-2 or TRBV6-3 to TRBJ2-5; a possible D gene is TRBD2 (5 bases). The germline V gene encodes CDR1 MNHEY and CDR2 SVGEGT. The CDR3 is 14 amino acids. DNA of the CDR3: TGTGCCAGCACTTACTCGCGGGCCCAAGAGACCCAGTACTTC. Translated, it gives CASTYSRAQETQYF.

As regards this clonotype: No conserved phenylalanine or tryptophan ends this CDR3, so it is likely a read error. V is TRBV20-1 and J is TRBJ1-2; D may be TRBD1 (6 bases). The V gene lost 6 bases and the J gene lost 5 bases, with 22 bases spanning the gap. Per germline, CDR1 DFQATT and CDR2 SNEGSKA (reference sequence). CDR3 length equals 15 residues. CDR3 sequence reads: CSARDKGRSPYGYTI. CDR3 bases: TGCAGTGCCAGGGACAAGGGGCGCAGTCCGTATGGCTACACCATC.

The rearrangement links TRBV7-2 to TRBJ2-7; D uncertain. V lost 1 base to trimming and J lost 0 bases, with 10 bases between them. The CDR3 is 15 amino acids. CDR1 SGHTA and CDR2 FQGNSA come from the germline V gene. CDR3 loop: CASSLVSQGSYEQYF. The DNA of the CDR3 is TGTGCCAGCAGCTTAGTGAGTCAAGGCTCCTACGAGCAGTACTTC.

The chain recombines TRBV4-2 with TRBJ2-2; TRBD1 matches at 9 bases. This CDR3 comprises 16 residues. Germline V gene lookup returns CDR1 LGHNA and CDR2 YNFKEQ. The V segment lost 2 bases and the J segment 1 base; nucleotides outside the gene matches: 2. CDR3 loop: CASSQHRGQNTGELFF. In DNA form, the CDR3 reads TGTGCCAGCAGCCAACACAGGGGGCAGAACACCGGGGAGCTGTTTTTT.

With regard to this clonotype: Compared with germline, one end of the junction differs, possibly owing to a read error. The chain is built from TRBV20-1 and TRBJ2-5; 12 bases are shared with TRBD2. CDR1 and CDR2 (germline): DFQATT, SNEGSKA (reference sequence). CDR3 length: 14 residues. CDR3 region: CSARLAGGQEAQYF. As DNA, the CDR3 is TGCAGTGCTAGGCTAGCGGGGGGGCAAGAGGCCCAGTACTTC.

This clonotype was counted at least ten times. The V call is TRBV24-1, the J call TRBJ2-5, with D maybe TRBD1 (6 bases). The CDR3 contains 14 residues. From germline, CDR1 is KGHDR and CDR2 SFDVKD. V shed 4 bases and J shed 4 bases, with 12 bases lying between them. CDR3 DNA: TGTGCCACCAGTGACAACAGGGAACCAGAGACCCAGTACTTC. This encodes CATSDNREPETQYF.

This clonotype came up once. The junction does not match germline at one end; this may be a read error. This chain uses TRBV12-3 or TRBV12-4 with TRBJ2-1; 15 bases align to TRBD2. The CDR3 runs to 16 residues. As DNA, the CDR3 is TGTGTCAGCACCCGGACTAGCGGGGGGGCCGGTGATGAGCACTTCTTC. This codes for CVSTRTSGGAGDEHFF.

On this clonotype: At one end the junction does not follow the germline gene, possibly because of a read error. The chain links TRBV29-1 to TRBJ2-5; 12 positions agree with TRBD1. Germline CDR1 is SQVTM and CDR2 is ANQGSEA. This CDR3 has 15 residues. CDR3 sequence (DNA): TGCAGCGTAGACACCGGGACAGGGGGCCGGGAGATCCAGTACTTC. Its translation is CSVDTGTGGREIQYF. Drawing the rest from reference TRBV29-1 and TRBJ2-5, the complete variable domain is SAVISQKPSRDICQRGTSLTIQCQVDSQVTMMFWYRQQPGQSLTLIATANQGSEATYESGFVIDKFPISRPNLTFSTLTVSNMSPEDSSIYLCSVDTGTGGREIQYFGPGTRLLVL.

To note about this clonotype: The junction departs from germline at one end; a sequencing error may be responsible. The chain joins TRBV12-3 or TRBV12-4 to TRBJ2-4, with D unclear. The CDR3 sequence is 14 residues long. The CDR3 DNA is TGTGCCAATAGCCTTGCCGGATCCAAAGACATTCAGTACTTC. Its protein product is CANSLAGSKDIQYF.

This clonotype was detected a few times. The chain combines TRBV7-9 with TRBJ2-1; 10 bases agree with TRBD2. Germline lookup yields CDR1 SEHNR and CDR2 FQNEAQ (reference sequence). J lost 7 bases, V lost 5 bases, and 11 bases had no gene match. The CDR3 extends over 16 amino acids. The DNA of the CDR3 is TGTGCCAGCAGCCCAGAAGGGCTAGCGGGGGAAAATGAGCAGTTCTTC. The encoded protein is CASSPEGLAGENEQFF.

For this clonotype: A much larger clonotype is one base distant, so this may be a read error. This sequence joins TRBV5-1 and TRBJ2-1; the D is unclear. V was pared by 1 base and J by 0 bases, with 14 bases between. Germline values: CDR1 SGHRS, CDR2 YFSETQ. The CDR3 extends over 17 amino acids. The CDR3 region is CASSLTIDKGSYNEQFF. The CDR3 nucleotides read TGCGCCAGCAGCTTGACGATCGACAAGGGCTCCTACAATGAGCAGTTCTTC.

Points on this clonotype: The missing conserved phenylalanine or tryptophan at the end of this CDR3 makes a read error likely. This chain links TRBV29-1 with TRBJ1-1, with a weak D call TRBD1 (5 bases). CDR3 length: 12 residues. Germline CDR1 is SQVTM and CDR2 is ANQGSEA. This chain's CDR3 is CGVAWQGVEAFL. The CDR3 DNA reads as TGCGGCGTTGCATGGCAGGGCGTTGAAGCTTTCCTT.

Comments on this clonotype: Germline and junction disagree at one end, which may indicate a read error. The CDR3 loop reads CASNLPPGVGGELYF. Here the CDR3 DNA reads TGTGCCAGCAACCTGCCCCCAGGTGTTGGCGGGGAGCTGTATTTT. J is TRBJ2-2 and V is TRBV11-2; TRBD2 is a possible D gene (6 bases). Germline V gene data show CDR1 as SGHAT and CDR2 as FQNNGV. The CDR3 totals 15 residues.

This chain joins TRBV20-1 and TRBJ2-1; 9 bases map to TRBD2. Germline assignment: CDR1 DFQATT and CDR2 SNEGSKA (reference sequence). The CDR3 length is 18 residues. V was clipped by 0 bases and J by 10 bases; unmatched bases: 19. The CDR3 region is CSAREGRPGLARAREQFF. DNA for the CDR3: TGCAGTGCTAGAGAGGGACGTCCTGGACTAGCGCGAGCTAGGGAGCAGTTCTTC.

Comment on this clonotype: It is likely a read error, because the conserved phenylalanine at the end of the CDR3 is missing. CDR3 bases: TGTGCCAGCACGAGGGACCGGGAGCAGTTCATC. Its protein is CASTRDREQFI. The chain combines TRBV6-2 or TRBV6-3 with TRBJ2-1; possibly TRBD1 or TRBD2 for D (5 bases each). There are 11 residues in the CDR3. Germline assignment: CDR1 MNHEY and CDR2 SVGEGT. Trimming cost V 7 bases and J 10 bases, with 11 bases left between them.

As for this clonotype: A read error may be the cause here, since a much bigger clone is one base away. The CDR3 reads CASSQEGGLDRDNGYIF. The CDR3 DNA sequence: TGCGCCAGCAGCCAAGAAGGGGGGCTCGACAGGGATAATGGCTACATCTTC. This chain connects TRBV4-1 to TRBJ1-2, with 7 bases matching TRBD1. The CDR3 sequence is 17 residues long. Germline CDR1 reads MGHRA; CDR2 reads YSYEKL.

The V and J genes are TRBV6-9 and TRBJ1-1, with 10 bases lining up with TRBD1. J gave up 9 bases and V 5 bases, and 15 bases lay outside the gene matches. The CDR3 runs 16 residues. The germline V gene has CDR1 MNHGY and CDR2 SVAAGI. This CDR3 is CASSTPGQGQWTKAFF. The CDR3 DNA reads as TGTGCCAGCAGTACCCCGGGACAGGGGCAGTGGACTAAAGCTTTCTTT.

As for this clonotype: This sequence may be a read error, since a much larger clone differs from it by one base. The rearrangement joins TRBV12-3 or TRBV12-4 to TRBJ2-1; the match to TRBD2 covers 8 bases. The ends lost 11 bases at V and 7 bases at J; junction bases unmatched: 13. The CDR3 runs 14 residues. CDR3 sequence: CADSLSGGSNEQFF. The CDR3, as DNA: TGTGCCGACAGTTTAAGCGGGGGTTCAAATGAGCAGTTCTTC.

In regard to this clonotype: Given a much more abundant clone one base away, this may be a read error. The chain recombines TRBV20-1 with TRBJ2-4; D call uncertain. CDR1 DFQATT and CDR2 SNEGSKA come from the germline V gene (reference sequence). This CDR3 is 13 amino acids long. CDR3 DNA: TGCAGTGCTAGAATCCGAACCAAAGACATTCAGTACTTC. Encoded protein: CSARIRTKDIQYF.